This section outlines one TCR beta chain sequence together with its context. The antigen remains undetermined. It was with 60 Vbeta and 13 Jbeta primers that the PCR ran. Sequencing was performed with immunoSEQ multiplex PCR; in TCRdb, only in-frame clones are kept and a portion is missing. The sample's table shows roughly 120,000 clones. This sample is drawn from a study of cytomegalovirus exposure and HLA in healthy donors. Study-wide background: An analysis done earlier identified fewer than 140 million unique TCR beta sequences from about 179 million T cells.

Regarding the study as a whole: In vitro testing confirmed a few CMV-associated chains as specific for CMV antigens.

Germline V gene sequence: CDR1 MNHNY, CDR2 SVGAGI (reference sequence). V lost 3 bases, J lost 7 bases, and 13 bases lay in between. The CDR3 is 14 residues long. V and J are TRBV6-6 and TRBJ2-1; no clear D. The TCR comes from a man aged 25 to 40 in good health and CMV-seronegative. Sequenced input: PBMCs. The CDR3 loop reads CASSYGLAGNEQFF. The DNA of the CDR3 is TGTGCCAGCAGTTATGGCTTAGCTGGGAATGAGCAGTTCTTC.